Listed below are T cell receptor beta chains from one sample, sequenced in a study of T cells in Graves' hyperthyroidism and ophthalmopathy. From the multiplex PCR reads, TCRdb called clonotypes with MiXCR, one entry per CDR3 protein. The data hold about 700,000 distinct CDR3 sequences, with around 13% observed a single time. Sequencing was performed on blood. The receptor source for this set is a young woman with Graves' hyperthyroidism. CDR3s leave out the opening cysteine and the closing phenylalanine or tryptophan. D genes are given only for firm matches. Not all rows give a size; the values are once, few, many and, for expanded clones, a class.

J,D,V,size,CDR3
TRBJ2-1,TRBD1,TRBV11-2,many,ASSLPGTGNEQF
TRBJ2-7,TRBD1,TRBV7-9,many,ASSVGDRGLESNRNYEQY
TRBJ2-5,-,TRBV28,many,ASSSTRSTGQGETQY
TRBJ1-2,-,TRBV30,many,AWSGGHPWSGYT
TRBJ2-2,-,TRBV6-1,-,ASSPFTWAFGELF
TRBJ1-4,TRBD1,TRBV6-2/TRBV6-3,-,ASSHGQGLEKLF
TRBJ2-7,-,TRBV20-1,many,SARGLYSYEQY
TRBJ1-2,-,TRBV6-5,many,ASSYRGRNYGYT
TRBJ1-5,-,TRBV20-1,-,SARQGVLQPQH
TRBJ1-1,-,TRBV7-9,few,ASSLGHPEAF
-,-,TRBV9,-,ASSVLTRADLYEQF
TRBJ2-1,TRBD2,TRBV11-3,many,ASSPTSGRIYNEQF
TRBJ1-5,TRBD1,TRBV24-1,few,ATQGGHVNQPQH
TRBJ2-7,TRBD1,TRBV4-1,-,ASSQVHRGRFYEQY
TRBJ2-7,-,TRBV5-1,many,ASSLGPGTYEQY
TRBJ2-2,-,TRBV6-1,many,ASSWGGRNTGELF
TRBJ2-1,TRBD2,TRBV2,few,ASSWTSGKLPGFNEQF
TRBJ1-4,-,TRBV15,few,ATSRPFGGTTNEKLF
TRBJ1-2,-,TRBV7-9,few,ASSLDSTRSPGMTTIFYGYT
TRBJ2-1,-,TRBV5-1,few,ASSLGRLRDRDIWGRVYNEQF
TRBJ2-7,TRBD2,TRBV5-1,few,ASAGREGLIYEQY
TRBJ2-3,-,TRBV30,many,AWAGGRFSDTQY
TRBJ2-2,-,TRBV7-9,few,ASSLAHTGLSGELF
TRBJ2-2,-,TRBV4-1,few,ASTGQPNTGELF
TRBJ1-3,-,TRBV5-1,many,ASSLGKVHSGNTIY
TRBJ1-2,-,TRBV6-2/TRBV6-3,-,ASSSNPAGDGYT
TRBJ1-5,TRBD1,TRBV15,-,ATSRGQGWNQPQH
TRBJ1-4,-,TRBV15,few,ATSSSGPGPSEKLF
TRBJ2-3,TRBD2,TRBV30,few,ACLGLDSTDTQY
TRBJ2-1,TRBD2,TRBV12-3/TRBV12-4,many,ASTPSGTYNEQF
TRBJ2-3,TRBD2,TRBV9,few,ASSPTGGGGTDTQY
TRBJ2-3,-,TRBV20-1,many,SARGLMPTDTQY
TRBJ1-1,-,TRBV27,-,ASSYNSDSHTETF
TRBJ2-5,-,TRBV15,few,ATSRGPPKRETQY
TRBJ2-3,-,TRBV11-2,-,ASSSGSGSTDTQY
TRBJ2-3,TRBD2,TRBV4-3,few,ASSQEAGTGGKDTQY
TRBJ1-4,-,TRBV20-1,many,SAEGRANEKLF
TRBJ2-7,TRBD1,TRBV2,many,ASRAGTGSHEQY
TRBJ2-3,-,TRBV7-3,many,ASSLNMGTDTQY
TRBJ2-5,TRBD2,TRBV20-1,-,SANGTSGTRFQY
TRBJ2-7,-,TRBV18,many,ASSPIWESSYEQY
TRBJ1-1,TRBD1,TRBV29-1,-,SARLGGQGAPEAF
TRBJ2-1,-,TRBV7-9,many,ASSTSSFPYNEQF
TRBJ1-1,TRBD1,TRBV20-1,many,SAPEGQVENEAF
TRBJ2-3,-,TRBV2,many,ASSEAGALSGTDTQY
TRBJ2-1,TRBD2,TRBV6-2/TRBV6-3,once,ASAARGMRLAGNNEQF
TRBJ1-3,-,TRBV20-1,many,SASQGLAGNTIY
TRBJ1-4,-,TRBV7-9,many,ASSLGLQGATNEKLF
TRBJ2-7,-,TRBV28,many,ASSPGFGFTILTYEQY
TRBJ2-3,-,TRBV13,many,ASSQTEEGVTDTQY
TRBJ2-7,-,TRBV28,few,ASSWGLPGSYEQY
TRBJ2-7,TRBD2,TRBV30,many,AWKGLVDYEQY
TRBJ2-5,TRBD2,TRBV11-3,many,ASSRGGRALGETQY